What follows are 20 T cell receptor beta chains derived from one specimen sequenced in a study of blood T cell repertoires in COVID-19. Produced via immunoSEQ multiplex PCR; TCRdb's table is partial and in-frame only. The repertoire includes around 49,000 clones, 90% to 95% of them detected once, and roughly 1% sits in the top ten. Sequenced material: peripheral blood. The source is a man in his 60s with COVID-19, enrolled during active disease.

J is TRBJ1-5 and V is TRBV10-3, with TRBD1 matching over 11 bases. Germline trimming cut 6 bases from V and 6 bases from J; bases unmatched to any gene: 4. Germline V gives CDR1 ENHRY, CDR2 SYGVKD. There are 14 residues in the CDR3. Written as DNA, the CDR3 is TGTGCCATCAGCCGGGACAGGGGGGGTCAGCCCCAGCATTTT. It encodes CAISRDRGGQPQHF.

Here the CDR3 reads CASTAGDRGNTEAFF. The DNA of the CDR3 is TGTGCCAGCACCGCCGGGGACAGGGGGAACACTGAAGCTTTCTTT. This chain connects TRBV6-5 to TRBJ1-1, with 10 nucleotides matching TRBD1. This CDR3 is 15 amino acids long. J gave up 1 base and V 7 bases, and 6 bases lay outside the gene matches. The germline V gene encodes CDR1 MNHEY and CDR2 SVGAGI.

This sequence joins TRBV27 and TRBJ2-7; 7 positions agree with TRBD1. V was clipped by 5 bases and J by 6 bases; unmatched bases: 7. The germline V gene encodes CDR1 MNHEY and CDR2 SMNVEV (reference sequence). CDR3 size: 13 residues. In nucleotides, the CDR3 is TGTGCCAGCAGTCCCCAGACAGGGCTCGAGCAGTACTTC. This codes for CASSPQTGLEQYF.

The rearrangement links TRBV3-1 (or the pseudogene TRBV3-2) to TRBJ1-2, with D perhaps matching TRBD1 (5 bases). The CDR3 is 16 amino acids. The V end lost 3 bases, the J end lost 1 base, and 15 bases lay between the germline ends. Germline V lookup: CDR1 LGHDT, CDR2 YNNKEL (reference sequence). The CDR3 protein is CASSHRNRNSNYGYTF. Here the CDR3 DNA reads TGTGCCAGCAGCCACCGGAACAGGAACAGTAACTATGGCTACACCTTC.

This clone was seen a single time. The gene calls are TRBV19 and TRBJ1-4; D gene ambiguous. The V gene's germline CDR1 is LNHDA and CDR2 SQIVND (reference sequence). Trimming pared 2 bases from V and 0 bases from J, leaving 7 bases between. There are 15 residues in the CDR3. CDR3: CASSITGATNEKLFF. The CDR3 region has the DNA TGTGCCAGTAGTATAACCGGAGCAACTAATGAAAAACTGTTTTTT.

This clone was counted once. V usage is TRBV14 and J usage is TRBJ2-3, with TRBD2 matching over 7 bases. Per the germline V gene, CDR1 is SGHDN and CDR2 is FVKESK. CDR3 length: 15 residues. V shed 4 bases and J 1 base; nucleotides not matched to a gene: 5. CDR3 sequence reads: CASSRGLVGTDTQYF. The CDR3 DNA sequence: TGTGCCAGCAGCCGAGGACTAGTGGGCACAGATACGCAGTATTTT.

This chain uses TRBV27 with TRBJ2-3; D is uncertain. V lost 4 bases to trimming and J lost 3 bases, with 5 bases between them. CDR1 and CDR2 (germline): MNHEY, SMNVEV (reference sequence). This CDR3 comprises 12 residues. The CDR3 loop is CASSSFTDTQYF. For the CDR3, the DNA is TGTGCCAGCAGTTCATTTACAGATACGCAGTATTTT.

The CDR3: CASSRLGASYNEQFF. DNA of the CDR3: TGTGCCAGCAGCCGATTAGGGGCATCCTACAATGAGCAGTTCTTC. The gene calls are TRBV6-5 and TRBJ2-1; possibly TRBD1 for D (5 bases). Germline CDR1 is MNHEY and CDR2 is SVGAGI. This CDR3 has 15 amino acids. Between the trimmed V and J ends, which lost 6 bases and 1 base, there was a span of 13 bases.

The gene calls are TRBV10-3 and TRBJ1-3; D is possibly TRBD1 (5 bases). The V end lost 3 bases, the J end lost 2 bases, and 26 bases lay between the germline ends. CDR3 length: 20 residues. CDR1 ENHRY and CDR2 SYGVKD come from the germline V gene. CDR3 bases: TGTGCCATCAGTGATTGGGGCGTTCGGAGGGGATCCCACACTGGAAACACCATATATTTT. This gives the protein CAISDWGVRRGSHTGNTIYF.

The chain recombines TRBV27 with TRBJ1-1; D not certain. The germline V gene has CDR1 MNHEY and CDR2 SMNVEV (reference sequence). V gave up 9 bases and J gave up 1 base, with 6 bases separating them. The CDR3 has 11 amino acids. DNA for the CDR3: TGTGCCAGTGGCAAGAACACTGAAGCTTTCTTT. It encodes CASGKNTEAFF.

This clone was counted a single time. This chain connects TRBV28 to TRBJ2-7; D perhaps matches TRBD2 (6 bases). The CDR3 spans 15 residues. The germline CDR1 and CDR2 sequences are MDHEN and SYDVKM. V was cut by 6 bases and J by 1 base, with 16 bases left in between. The CDR3 spells CASRGTSSGSYEQYF. The CDR3 nucleotides are TGTGCCAGCAGGGGGACGAGTAGCGGTTCCTACGAGCAGTACTTC.

This chain joins TRBV3-1 (or the pseudogene TRBV3-2) and TRBJ1-6; 8 bases agree with TRBD1. The V gene end was trimmed by 4 bases and the J gene end by 7 bases; junction bases not matched to a gene: 0. This CDR3 is built from 13 residues. In germline, CDR1 is LGHDT, CDR2 YNNKEL (reference sequence). This chain's CDR3 is CASSRTGNSPLHF. CDR3 DNA sequence: TGTGCCAGCAGCCGGACAGGGAATTCACCCCTCCACTTT.

This clone was seen just once. The J gene is TRBJ2-1, the V gene TRBV6-5; maybe TRBD1 (6 bases). Germline-derived CDR1 and CDR2 are MNHEY and SVGAGI. There are 16 residues in the CDR3. With 2 bases removed from V and 1 base from J, the gap between germline ends came to 12 bases. The CDR3 bases are TGTGCCAGCAGTTACGGGGGCGGGCCGTCCTACAATGAGCAGTTCTTC. It is translated as CASSYGGGPSYNEQFF.

This rearrangement joins TRBV28 to TRBJ1-2; the D is unclear. This CDR3 region has 12 residues. Trimming shortened V by 5 bases and J by 2 bases, and 6 bases separated the two germline ends. Germline values: CDR1 MDHEN, CDR2 SYDVKM. The CDR3 region has the DNA TGTGCCAGCAGTCTCCTGAACTATGGCTACACCTTC. It encodes CASSLLNYGYTF.

As DNA, the CDR3 is TGTGCCACCCAGTCATCTGGGGCCAACGTCCTGACTTTC. It specifies CATQSSGANVLTF. This rearrangement joins TRBV28 to TRBJ2-6; the D is unclear. CDR1 and CDR2 (germline): MDHEN, SYDVKM. Deletions cut 10 bases from V and 1 base from J, with 8 bases between. This CDR3 region has 13 residues.

The V and J genes are TRBV19 and TRBJ1-2; the match to TRBD1 covers 10 bases. Per germline, CDR1 LNHDA and CDR2 SQIVND (reference sequence). V was pared by 4 bases and J by 2 bases, with 7 bases of the junction left unmatched. This CDR3 contains 16 residues. CDR3 DNA: TGTGCCAGTAGTACCGACAGGGGGCCAGGGAACTATGGCTACACCTTC. Protein: CASSTDRGPGNYGYTF.

In DNA form, the CDR3 reads TGTGCCAGCAGGGCAGGGGGCCTGCCCCAGCATTTT. Translating it yields CASRAGGLPQHF. The rearrangement links TRBV2 to TRBJ1-5; 8 bases match TRBD1. This CDR3 region has 12 residues. Germline CDR1 and CDR2: SNHLY and FYNNEI. Unmatched junction bases numbered 4, after V lost 6 bases and J lost 9 bases. Filled out from reference TRBV2 and TRBJ1-5, the complete variable domain reads EPEVTQTPSHQVTQMGQEVILRCVPISNHLYFYWYRQILGQKVEFLVSFYNNEISEKSEIFDDQFSVERPDGSNFTLKIRSTKLEDSAMYFCASRAGGLPQHFGDGTRLSIL.

The V call is TRBV7-6, the J call TRBJ2-5; 9 nucleotides match TRBD2. The CDR3 totals 17 residues. The germline V gene has CDR1 SGHVS and CDR2 FNYEAQ. Trimming took 2 bases from V and 4 from J; bases not matched to a gene: 11. The CDR3: CASSLRLAGVVAETQYF. CDR3 nucleotides: TGTGCCAGCAGCTTACGATTAGCGGGAGTGGTCGCAGAGACCCAGTACTTC.

This chain links TRBV30 with TRBJ1-4; D possibly corresponds to TRBD1 (5 bases). V was trimmed by 5 bases and J by 7 bases, leaving 23 bases between them. The CDR3 consists of 16 residues. The germline V gene has CDR1 GTSNPN and CDR2 SVGIG (reference sequence). The DNA of the CDR3 is TGTGCCTGGCTCCTGTCGCCAGGGCTTGTCGGTGAAAAACTGTTTTTT. Translated, it gives CAWLLSPGLVGEKLFF.

This rearrangement joins TRBV30 to TRBJ1-3; TRBD1 might be the D (5 bases). CDR1 is GTSNPN, CDR2 SVGIG, per germline (reference sequence). The CDR3 runs to 15 residues. The ends were cut back, 2 bases at V and 1 base at J, with 12 bases in the middle. The CDR3 DNA reads TGTGCCTGGAGTAGGCCTGGGGCTTCTGGAAACACCATATATTTT. Protein product: CAWSRPGASGNTIYF.